The clone carrying this T cell receptor beta chain was counted only a few times. Its antigen is not known. This sample was taken from a study of T cells after yellow fever vaccination. From germline, CDR1 is SGHTA and CDR2 FQGTGA. The CDR3 extends over 14 amino acids. Trimming took 3 bases from V and 1 from J, leaving 9 bases between them. Study conclusions and caveats: Among all clonotypes, a small share was observed in both CD4 and CD8 compartments.

TCR cDNA, made by 5'RACE template switching, carried an added universal primer site and UMIs. TCRdb recomputed calls from the 5' RACE reads with MiXCR, one row per CDR3 protein. The sample lists about 340,000 distinct CDR3 sequences, around 12% occurring once. Sequencing was performed on CD4+ T cells sorted from PBMCs, taken 15 days after the yellow fever booster vaccination. The rearrangement links TRBV7-3 to TRBJ1-1, with D possibly TRBD1 on 5 matching bases. This TCR was sampled from a man between 18 and 35 years old who received the YFV17D yellow fever vaccine. The CDR3 region has the DNA TGTGCCAGCAGCTTCACGGGGCAGAACACTGAAGCTTTCTTT. It is translated as CASSFTGQNTEAFF.